Listed below are T cell receptor beta chains from one sample, sequenced in a study of early T cells in non-severe SARS-CoV-2 infection. TCRdb itself ran the 5' RACE reads through MiXCR, one entry per CDR3 protein. The sample lists tens of thousands of distinct CDR3 sequences, around 3.9% seen once, with over 8% in the top ten. The sample comprised whole blood. The receptors were gathered from an adult who was a healthcare worker with PCR-confirmed SARS-CoV-2 infection or an uninfected control (not recorded which). The CDR3 runs from the conserved cysteine through the conserved F or W. The order of the fields is CDR3 DNA, CDR3 protein, J gene, CDR3 length, clone size, V gene, D gene. D genes are given only for firm matches. Some rows have no size entry. The others give once, few or many, or a class for an expanded clone.

DNA: TGTGCCAGTGTGACAGGGGCGAACTATGGCTACACCTTC; CDR3: CASVTGANYGYTF; J: TRBJ1-2; length: 13; size: many; V: TRBV6-2/TRBV6-3; D: TRBD1
DNA: TGTGCCAGCAGTTTTCGACTAGCGGGAGTCGGCAATGAGCAGTTCTTC; CDR3: CASSFRLAGVGNEQFF; J: TRBJ2-1; length: 16; size: few; V: TRBV6-2/TRBV6-3; D: TRBD2
DNA: TGTGCCAGCAGTTCTACGAACGCTAACTATGGCTACACCTTC; CDR3: CASSSTNANYGYTF; J: TRBJ1-2; length: 14; size: many; V: TRBV12-3/TRBV12-4; D: NA
DNA: TGTGCCAGCAGTACCAATGAGCAGTTCTTC; CDR3: CASSTNEQFF; J: TRBJ2-1; length: 10; size: many; V: TRBV7-3; D: NA
DNA: TGTGCCAGCAGTGAACAGGGCACAGATACGCAGTATTTT; CDR3: CASSEQGTDTQYF; J: TRBJ2-3; length: 13; size: many; V: TRBV6-1; D: NA
DNA: TGTGCCAGCAGCACCAGGACAGGGGGACTCTACGAGCAGTACTTC; CDR3: CASSTRTGGLYEQYF; J: TRBJ2-7; length: 15; size: many; V: TRBV7-2; D: TRBD1
DNA: TGTGCCAGTAGTTATCAGGGAACCTATGGCTACACCTTC; CDR3: CASSYQGTYGYTF; J: TRBJ1-2; length: 13; size: many; V: TRBV19; D: NA
DNA: TGCGCCAGCAGCCATCCACAGGGGTCCTACAATGAGCAGTTCTTC; CDR3: CASSHPQGSYNEQFF; J: TRBJ2-1; length: 15; size: many; V: TRBV4-1; D: TRBD1
DNA: TGTGCCAGCAGCCAATACGCAGGCGGATGGAACTACGAGCAGTACTTC; CDR3: CASSQYAGGWNYEQYF; J: TRBJ2-7; length: 16; size: NA; V: TRBV4-2; D: NA
DNA: TGCGCCAGCAGCTTGACTAGTGCGGACTCCTACAATGAGCAGTTCTTC; CDR3: CASSLTSADSYNEQFF; J: TRBJ2-1; length: 16; size: many; V: TRBV5-1; D: NA
DNA: TGTGCCTGGAGCTACAGGGACAGGAACACTGAAGCTTTCTTT; CDR3: CAWSYRDRNTEAFF; J: TRBJ1-1; length: 14; size: many; V: TRBV30; D: TRBD1
DNA: TGTGCCAGCAGCTTCATAGCAACTATACGGGAGCAGTTCTTC; CDR3: CASSFIATIREQFF; J: TRBJ2-1; length: 14; size: many; V: TRBV5-6; D: NA
DNA: TGTGCCAGCAGCTTGCTGGAGTTCGTAGCGAGGGGGGACACAGATACGCAGTATTTT; CDR3: CASSLLEFVARGDTDTQYF; J: TRBJ2-3; length: 19; size: many; V: TRBV5-6; D: NA
DNA: TGTGCCAGTAGTATCGTCAACGGAATACTAGGGAGCCGCACAGATACGCAGTATTTT; CDR3: CASSIVNGILGSRTDTQYF; J: TRBJ2-3; length: 19; size: NA; V: TRBV19; D: NA
DNA: TGTGCCAGCAGCTTGGCCCAGGACTTCTACAATGAGCAGTTCTTC; CDR3: CASSLAQDFYNEQFF; J: TRBJ2-1; length: 15; size: many; V: TRBV7-6; D: NA
DNA: TGTGCCAGCAGCCTTAACGCCCGGGATTCACCCCTCCACTTT; CDR3: CASSLNARDSPLHF; J: TRBJ1-6; length: 14; size: many; V: TRBV7-8; D: NA
DNA: TGTGCCAGCGCTCGGGGGCCAGAGACCCAGTACTTC; CDR3: CASARGPETQYF; J: TRBJ2-5; length: 12; size: many; V: TRBV7-2; D: NA
DNA: TGCAGTGCCACGGGACGGGGGACGGAGCCCCAGCATTTT; CDR3: CSATGRGTEPQHF; J: TRBJ1-5; length: 13; size: many; V: TRBV20-1; D: NA
DNA: TGTGCCAGCAGCCAAGAGGGTGTCAGGGATTACTGGTTACCTGAAGCTTTCTTT; CDR3: CASSQEGVRDYWLPEAFF; J: TRBJ1-1; length: 18; size: many; V: TRBV4-2; D: NA
DNA: TGTGCCAGCAGCTTGTCGGGGGCAGATACGCAGTATTTT; CDR3: CASSLSGADTQYF; J: TRBJ2-3; length: 13; size: many; V: TRBV5-6; D: NA
DNA: TGCAGCGCCGGACCGGGACAGGGACTGGATGGCGAGCAGTACTTC; CDR3: CSAGPGQGLDGEQYF; J: TRBJ2-7; length: 15; size: many; V: TRBV29-1; D: TRBD1
DNA: TGTGCCAGTAGTACGGGACAGGGAATAACCTATGGCTACACCTTC; CDR3: CASSTGQGITYGYTF; J: TRBJ1-2; length: 15; size: NA; V: TRBV19; D: TRBD1
DNA: TGTGCCAGCAGCTTAGGTGCGACAGGTGGCGAGCAGTACTTC; CDR3: CASSLGATGGEQYF; J: TRBJ2-7; length: 14; size: NA; V: TRBV7-6; D: NA
DNA: TGCAGCGTTGAAGATCTGGCGCAGTTTTTT; CDR3: CSVEDLAQFF; J: TRBJ2-3; length: 10; size: NA; V: TRBV29-1; D: NA
DNA: TGCGCCAGCAGCCAAGGAATCGGAGTCTCGTCTCATACGCAGTATTTT; CDR3: CASSQGIGVSSHTQYF; J: TRBJ2-3; length: 16; size: many; V: TRBV4-3; D: NA
DNA: TGCGCCAGCAGCCGAGAGCCGAATGGGCCCGATGAGCAGTTCTTC; CDR3: CASSREPNGPDEQFF; J: TRBJ2-1; length: 15; size: many; V: TRBV4-3; D: NA
DNA: TGTGCCAGCAGCCCCGCTATTGGGCAGATGAACACTGAAGCTTTCTTT; CDR3: CASSPAIGQMNTEAFF; J: TRBJ1-1; length: 16; size: many; V: TRBV11-2; D: NA
DNA: TGTGCCAGTAGTAGGTACTCGGGGGTTTCCTACGAGCAGTACTTC; CDR3: CASSRYSGVSYEQYF; J: TRBJ2-7; length: 15; size: many; V: TRBV19; D: NA
DNA: TGTGCCAGCAGCAGTTTGACGGACGAGCAGTACTTC; CDR3: CASSSLTDEQYF; J: TRBJ2-7; length: 12; size: many; V: TRBV12-3/TRBV12-4; D: NA
DNA: TGTGCCATCAGTGGACTAGAATCCTACAATGAGCAGTTCTTC; CDR3: CAISGLESYNEQFF; J: TRBJ2-1; length: 14; size: few; V: TRBV10-3; D: NA
DNA: TGTGCCAGCAGTGAATCGGTAGGGGGCGCAGATACGCAGTATTTT; CDR3: CASSESVGGADTQYF; J: TRBJ2-3; length: 15; size: many; V: TRBV6-1; D: TRBD1
DNA: TGTGCCAGCAGCCCACGAGCGGGAAGCAATGAGCAGTTCTTC; CDR3: CASSPRAGSNEQFF; J: TRBJ2-1; length: 14; size: many; V: TRBV7-9; D: TRBD2
DNA: TGTGCCAGCAGCGTCCGACAGGGAGTAGGCACTGAAGCTTTCTTT; CDR3: CASSVRQGVGTEAFF; J: TRBJ1-1; length: 15; size: few; V: TRBV21-1; D: NA
DNA: TGTGCCAGCAGCTTAGATCCGGGTTTCACCATGGAGCAGTTCTTC; CDR3: CASSLDPGFTMEQFF; J: TRBJ2-1; length: 15; size: many; V: TRBV7-6; D: NA
DNA: TGTGCCAGCAGTTCTCGACAGGGGTGGGAGACCCAGTACTTC; CDR3: CASSSRQGWETQYF; J: TRBJ2-5; length: 14; size: NA; V: TRBV27; D: TRBD1
DNA: TGCGCCAGCAGCTCTGGATCCTCTGGAAACACCATATATTTT; CDR3: CASSSGSSGNTIYF; J: TRBJ1-3; length: 14; size: many; V: TRBV5-1; D: NA
DNA: TGTGCCAGCAGCTTTTGGCAGGACACCGGGGAGCTGTTTTTT; CDR3: CASSFWQDTGELFF; J: TRBJ2-2; length: 14; size: many; V: TRBV7-8; D: NA
DNA: TGTGCCAGCAGCACCGGGACACGTACAGATACGCAGTATTTT; CDR3: CASSTGTRTDTQYF; J: TRBJ2-3; length: 14; size: many; V: TRBV11-3; D: NA
DNA: TGTGCCAGCAGTCCCGGGACAACCAACTTCTATGGCTACACCTTC; CDR3: CASSPGTTNFYGYTF; J: TRBJ1-2; length: 15; size: few; V: TRBV11-3; D: NA
DNA: TGTGCCAGCAGTGAAGCCACAGGACTCACTGAAGCTTTCTTT; CDR3: CASSEATGLTEAFF; J: TRBJ1-1; length: 14; size: many; V: TRBV25-1; D: NA
DNA: TGTGCCAGCAGCATTCTAGCGGGAGGTTACAATGAGCAGTTCTTC; CDR3: CASSILAGGYNEQFF; J: TRBJ2-1; length: 15; size: many; V: TRBV9; D: TRBD2
DNA: TGTGCCAGCAGTCCACGGGGAAGAAACATTCAGTACTTC; CDR3: CASSPRGRNIQYF; J: TRBJ2-4; length: 13; size: many; V: TRBV6-2/TRBV6-3; D: NA
DNA: TGTGCCAGCAGTTTATGGCGGACAGGGAGGCGCGAAGCTTTCTTT; CDR3: CASSLWRTGRREAFF; J: TRBJ1-1; length: 15; size: NA; V: TRBV28; D: TRBD1
DNA: TGTGCCAGCAGTTTCCTACAGACAGGGGGCGCGGCTTCACCCCTCCACTTT; CDR3: CASSFLQTGGAASPLHF; J: TRBJ1-6; length: 17; size: many; V: TRBV28; D: TRBD1
DNA: TGTGCCAGTCGCATCAGTCAGAACACTGAAGCTTTCTTT; CDR3: CASRISQNTEAFF; J: TRBJ1-1; length: 13; size: many; V: TRBV6-2/TRBV6-3; D: NA
DNA: TGTGCCAGCAGCTTGGCGCCGGGGGTCTTCAATGAACAGTTCTTC; CDR3: CASSLAPGVFNEQFF; J: TRBJ2-1; length: 15; size: NA; V: TRBV5-4; D: NA
DNA: TGTGCCAGCAGCGGGACAGGGGTTTGGAATGAGCAGTTCTTC; CDR3: CASSGTGVWNEQFF; J: TRBJ2-1; length: 14; size: many; V: TRBV7-6; D: TRBD1
DNA: TGTGCCAGTAGTATATCCGGGACTACTGCCTACGAGCAGTACTTC; CDR3: CASSISGTTAYEQYF; J: TRBJ2-7; length: 15; size: NA; V: TRBV19; D: TRBD2
DNA: TGTGCCAGCTCACCGAGGACTAGCGGGGGGCGTGGGACGGAGACCCAGTACTTC; CDR3: CASSPRTSGGRGTETQYF; J: TRBJ2-5; length: 18; size: many; V: TRBV18; D: TRBD2
DNA: TGTGCCAGCAGTTTACTGGGAATCATCTCTGGAAACACCATATATTTT; CDR3: CASSLLGIISGNTIYF; J: TRBJ1-3; length: 16; size: many; V: TRBV12-3/TRBV12-4; D: NA
DNA: TGTGCCAGCTCCAGGGGTTTGGAGACGAACACCGGGGAGCTGTTTTTT; CDR3: CASSRGLETNTGELFF; J: TRBJ2-2; length: 16; size: many; V: TRBV18; D: NA
DNA: TGTGCCAGCAGTTCCTACAAGGGCAGGAACACTGAAGCTTTCTTT; CDR3: CASSSYKGRNTEAFF; J: TRBJ1-1; length: 15; size: few; V: TRBV27; D: NA
DNA: TGTGCCAGTCAGCCGGACAGGGAGCCTGGGGCCAACGTCCTGACTTTC; CDR3: CASQPDREPGANVLTF; J: TRBJ2-6; length: 16; size: few; V: TRBV19; D: TRBD1
DNA: TGTGCCAGCGGAATGGGTGGGCAAGAGACCCAGTACTTC; CDR3: CASGMGGQETQYF; J: TRBJ2-5; length: 13; size: NA; V: TRBV12-3/TRBV12-4; D: NA